The source of this TCR beta chain is a study of T-cell memory formation after mild COVID-19. Regarding the study as a whole: From day 15 to 85, contracting clones were balanced between CD4 and CD8, whereas later expanders leaned toward CD4+. The pre-infection memory compartment contained some responding clones, suggesting cross-reactive memory joined.

Germline CDR1 reads KGHDR; CDR2 reads SFDVKD. The CDR3 totals 16 residues. V was cut by 4 bases and J by 6 bases, with 17 bases left in between. This clonotype occurred a few times. Its specificity is unknown. TCRdb re-derived calls from the 5' RACE reads in MiXCR, one entry per CDR3 protein. The data hold 350,000 to 500,000 distinct CDR3 sequences, with 15% to 20% observed a single time. The receptor was derived from a man younger than 35 who had mild COVID-19 (a few samples of this study predate the infection). Cell type and time point are not known. The sample taken for sequencing was PBMCs or a T cell subset sorted from them (not recorded which). V and J are TRBV24-1 and TRBJ2-2; TRBD1 is a possible D gene (5 bases). The CDR3 coding sequence is TGTGCCACCAGTGACCGGACGACAGTACGTCCCGGGGAGCTGTTTTTT. This gives the protein CATSDRTTVRPGELFF.